The TCR beta chain described here comes from a study of blood T cell repertoires in COVID-19. Background on the study: Researchers got acute and convalescent COVID-19 samples from the United States, Italy and Spain.

J was trimmed by 1 base and V by 3 bases; bases with no gene match: 5. The CDR3 totals 15 residues. Germline CDR1 and CDR2: MDHEN and SYDVKM. The method was immunoSEQ multiplex PCR; TCRdb's version includes in-frame clones alone and lacks a portion of them. In the table there are under 300,000 clones, approximately 86% of which are singletons. The rearrangement joins TRBV28 to TRBJ2-7; 8 bases map to TRBD2. The sequencing sample was made of peripheral blood. This TCR was recovered from a woman older than 75 with active or convalescent COVID-19. The CDR3 protein is CASSFGGARSYEQYF. The CDR3 coding sequence is TGTGCCAGCAGTTTCGGGGGGGCGAGGTCCTACGAGCAGTACTTC.